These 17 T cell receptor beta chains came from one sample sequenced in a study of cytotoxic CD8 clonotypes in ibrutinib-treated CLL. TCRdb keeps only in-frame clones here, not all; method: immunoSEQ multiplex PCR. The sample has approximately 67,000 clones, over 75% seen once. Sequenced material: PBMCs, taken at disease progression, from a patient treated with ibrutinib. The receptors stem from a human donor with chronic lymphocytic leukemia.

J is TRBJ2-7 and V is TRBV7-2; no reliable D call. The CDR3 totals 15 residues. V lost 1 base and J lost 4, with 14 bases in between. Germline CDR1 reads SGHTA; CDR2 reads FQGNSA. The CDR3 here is CASSLDIAPLYEQYF. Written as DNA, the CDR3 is TGTGCCAGCAGCTTAGATATCGCACCCTTATACGAGCAGTACTTC.

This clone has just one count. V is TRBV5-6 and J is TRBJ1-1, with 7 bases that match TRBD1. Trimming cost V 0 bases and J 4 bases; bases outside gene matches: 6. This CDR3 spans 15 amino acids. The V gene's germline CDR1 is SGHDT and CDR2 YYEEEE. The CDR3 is CASSLAEGQPTEAFF. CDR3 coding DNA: TGTGCCAGCAGCTTGGCGGAGGGACAGCCCACTGAAGCTTTCTTT.

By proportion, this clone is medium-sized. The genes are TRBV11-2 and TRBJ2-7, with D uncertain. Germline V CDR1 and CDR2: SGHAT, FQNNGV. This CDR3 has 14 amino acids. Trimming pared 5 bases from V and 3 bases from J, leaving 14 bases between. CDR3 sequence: CASSGFKDLYEQYF. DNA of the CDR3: TGTGCCAGCAGCGGGTTCAAGGACCTCTACGAGCAGTACTTC.

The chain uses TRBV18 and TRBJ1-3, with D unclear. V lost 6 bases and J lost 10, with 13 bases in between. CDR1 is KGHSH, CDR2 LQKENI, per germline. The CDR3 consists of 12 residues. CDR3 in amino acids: CASSLTPRTIYF. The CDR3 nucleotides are TGTGCCAGCTCCCTAACTCCGAGGACCATATATTTT.

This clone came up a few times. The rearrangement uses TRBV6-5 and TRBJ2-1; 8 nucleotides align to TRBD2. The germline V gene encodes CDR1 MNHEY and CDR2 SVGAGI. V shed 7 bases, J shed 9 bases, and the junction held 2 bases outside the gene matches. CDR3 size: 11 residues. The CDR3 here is CASTAGGEQFF. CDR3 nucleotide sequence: TGTGCCAGCACCGCGGGGGGTGAGCAGTTCTTC.

The CDR3 spells CASSRQREDEQYF. CDR3 sequence (DNA): TGTGCCAGCAGCCGACAGCGGGAGGACGAGCAGTACTTC. This sequence joins TRBV4-2 and TRBJ2-7; 9 nucleotides agree with TRBD2. The CDR3 has 13 amino acids. The V gene's germline CDR1 is LGHNA and CDR2 YNFKEQ. The J segment lost 5 bases and the V segment lost 4 bases, leaving 3 bases of the junction unmatched.

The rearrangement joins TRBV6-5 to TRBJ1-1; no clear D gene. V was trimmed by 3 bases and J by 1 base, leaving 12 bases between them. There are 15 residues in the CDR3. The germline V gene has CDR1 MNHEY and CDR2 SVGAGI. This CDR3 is CASSYFFSTNTEAFF. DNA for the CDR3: TGTGCCAGCAGTTATTTCTTCAGTACGAACACTGAAGCTTTCTTT.

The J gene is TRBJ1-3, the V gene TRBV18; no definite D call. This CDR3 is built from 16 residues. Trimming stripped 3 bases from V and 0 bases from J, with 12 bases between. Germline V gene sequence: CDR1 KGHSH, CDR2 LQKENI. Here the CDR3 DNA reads TGTGCCAGCTCACCGTTCGACGGGAGCTCTGGAAACACCATATATTTT. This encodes CASSPFDGSSGNTIYF.

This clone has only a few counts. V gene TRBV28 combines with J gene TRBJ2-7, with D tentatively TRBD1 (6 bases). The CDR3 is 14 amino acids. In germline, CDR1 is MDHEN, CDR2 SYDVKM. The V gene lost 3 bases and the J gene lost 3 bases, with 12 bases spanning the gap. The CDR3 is CASSLSQGRYEQYF. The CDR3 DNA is TGTGCCAGCAGTTTGTCTCAGGGGCGCTACGAGCAGTACTTC.

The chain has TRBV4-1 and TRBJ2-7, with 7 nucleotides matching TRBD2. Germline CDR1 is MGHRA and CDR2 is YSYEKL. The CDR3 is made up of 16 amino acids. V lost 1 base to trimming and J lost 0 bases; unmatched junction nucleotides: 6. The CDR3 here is CASSQGASGNSYEQYF. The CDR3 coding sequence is TGCGCCAGCAGCCAAGGGGCTAGCGGCAACTCCTACGAGCAGTACTTC.

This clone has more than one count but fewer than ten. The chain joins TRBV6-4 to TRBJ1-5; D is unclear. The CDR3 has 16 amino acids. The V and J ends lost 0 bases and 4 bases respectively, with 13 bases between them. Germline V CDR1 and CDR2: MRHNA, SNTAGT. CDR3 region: CASSDSGRRKNQPQHF. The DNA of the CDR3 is TGTGCCAGCAGTGACTCGGGCAGGAGGAAAAATCAGCCCCAGCATTTT.

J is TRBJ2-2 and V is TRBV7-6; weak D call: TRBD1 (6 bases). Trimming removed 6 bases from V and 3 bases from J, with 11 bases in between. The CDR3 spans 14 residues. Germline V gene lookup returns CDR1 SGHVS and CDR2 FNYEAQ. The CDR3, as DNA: TGTGCCAGCAGAGGGGGTCCTGACACCGGGGAGCTGTTTTTT. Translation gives CASRGGPDTGELFF.

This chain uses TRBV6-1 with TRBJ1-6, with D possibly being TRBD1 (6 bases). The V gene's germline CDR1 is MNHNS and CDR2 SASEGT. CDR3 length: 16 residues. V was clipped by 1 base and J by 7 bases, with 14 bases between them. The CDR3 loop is CASSEGSGQGNSPLHF. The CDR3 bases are TGTGCCAGCAGTGAAGGATCGGGACAAGGGAATTCACCCCTCCACTTT.

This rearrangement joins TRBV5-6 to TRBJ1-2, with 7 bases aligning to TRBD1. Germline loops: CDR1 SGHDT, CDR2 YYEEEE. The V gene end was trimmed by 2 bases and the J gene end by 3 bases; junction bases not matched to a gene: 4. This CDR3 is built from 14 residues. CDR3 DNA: TGTGCCAGCAGCTTATACGACAGGGACTATGGCTACACCTTC. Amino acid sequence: CASSLYDRDYGYTF.

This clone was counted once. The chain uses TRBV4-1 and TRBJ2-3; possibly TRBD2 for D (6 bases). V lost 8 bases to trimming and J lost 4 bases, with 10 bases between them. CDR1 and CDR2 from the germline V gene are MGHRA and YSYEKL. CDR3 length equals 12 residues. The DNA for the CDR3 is TGCGCCAGCGGGAGGTACGCAGATACGCAGTATTTT. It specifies CASGRYADTQYF.

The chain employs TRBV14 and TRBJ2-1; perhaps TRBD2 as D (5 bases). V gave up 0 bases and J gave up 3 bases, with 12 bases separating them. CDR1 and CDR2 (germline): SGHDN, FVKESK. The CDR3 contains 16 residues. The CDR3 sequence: CASSQDRRKLYNEQFF. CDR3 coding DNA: TGTGCCAGCAGCCAAGATCGGAGGAAACTCTACAATGAGCAGTTCTTC.

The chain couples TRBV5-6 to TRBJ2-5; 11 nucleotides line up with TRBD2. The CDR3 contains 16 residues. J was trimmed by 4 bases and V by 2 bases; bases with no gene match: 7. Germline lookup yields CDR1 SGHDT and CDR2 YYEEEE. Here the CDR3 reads CASSFRTSGSGETQYF. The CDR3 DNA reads TGTGCCAGCAGCTTCCGAACTAGCGGGAGCGGAGAGACCCAGTACTTC. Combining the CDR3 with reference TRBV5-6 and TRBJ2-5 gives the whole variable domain DAGVTQSPTHLIKTRGQQVTLRCSPKSGHDTVSWYQQALGQGPQFIFQYYEEEERQRGNFPDRFSGHQFPNYSSELNVNALLLGDSALYLCASSFRTSGSGETQYFGPGTRLLVL.